This T cell receptor (beta chain) was captured in a study of T cells after yellow fever vaccination. 5'RACE template switching produced TCR cDNA carrying a universal primer site and UMIs. TCRdb analysed the 5' RACE reads with MiXCR anew, one entry per CDR3 protein. The sample lists more than 450,000 distinct CDR3 sequences, 21% occurring once. The germline CDR1 and CDR2 sequences are DFQATT and SNEGSKA (reference sequence). V lost 4 bases and J lost 4; bases outside the gene matches: 7. The CDR3 consists of 14 residues. Study outcomes and limitations: A weaker secondary response peaked on day 5, the primary on day 15. In FACS-sorted repertoires, abundant clonotypes from the bulk population could appear as contaminants. There was a small share of clonotypes that showed up in both the CD4 and CD8 compartments.

To note about this clonotype: Antigen unknown.

The V gene is TRBV20-1, the J gene TRBJ2-5, with 9 bases identical to TRBD2. The sequence came from a man between 18 and 35 years old who received the YFV17D yellow fever vaccine. This specimen was PBMCs, taken 20 to 25 days after the first yellow fever vaccination. CDR3 nucleotide sequence: TGCAGTGCTATAATAGCGGGGGTAGGAGAGACCCAGTACTTC. Encoded protein: CSAIIAGVGETQYF.